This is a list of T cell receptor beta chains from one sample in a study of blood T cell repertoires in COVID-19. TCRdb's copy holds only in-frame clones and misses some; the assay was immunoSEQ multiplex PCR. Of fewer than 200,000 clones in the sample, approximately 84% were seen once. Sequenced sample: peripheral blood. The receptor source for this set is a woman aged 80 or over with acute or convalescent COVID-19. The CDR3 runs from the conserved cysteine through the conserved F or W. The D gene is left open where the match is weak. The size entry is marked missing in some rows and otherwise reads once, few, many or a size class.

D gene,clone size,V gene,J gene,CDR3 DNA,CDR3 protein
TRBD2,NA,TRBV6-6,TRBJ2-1,TGTGCCAGCAGGGATAGCGGGAGTTTATACAATGAGCAGTTCTTC,CASRDSGSLYNEQFF
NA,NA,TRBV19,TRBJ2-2,TGTGCCAGTACGGAGGCCCAAACGACCGGGGAGCTGTTTTTT,CASTEAQTTGELFF
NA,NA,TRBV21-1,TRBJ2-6,TGTGCCAGCAGCAGAGAAGCGGGAGGGCCGGTCTCTGGGGCCAACGTCCTGACTTTC,CASSREAGGPVSGANVLTF
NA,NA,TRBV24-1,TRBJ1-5,TGTGCCACCAGTGCAGGCTCTAGCCCCCAGCATTTT,CATSAGSSPQHF
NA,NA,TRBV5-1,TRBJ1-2,TGCGCCAGCAGCTTGGATGGGGGCGAGATCTATGGCTACACCTTC,CASSLDGGEIYGYTF
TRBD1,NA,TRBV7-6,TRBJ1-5,TGTGCCAGCAGCTTAGCCGCACAGGGGAGGCCCCAGCATTTT,CASSLAAQGRPQHF
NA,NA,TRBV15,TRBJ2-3,TGTGCCACCAGCAGAGATTTCCCAGAGGGCGGCTCTAGCACAGATACGCAGTATTTT,CATSRDFPEGGSSTDTQYF
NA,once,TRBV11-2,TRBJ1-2,TGTGCCAGCAGTCGACAGTCCACCATCAACTATGGCTACACCTTC,CASSRQSTINYGYTF
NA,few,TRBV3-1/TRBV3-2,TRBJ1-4,TGTGCCAGCAGCCAAGCCACAGGACCTTGGGGAAAACTGTTTTTT,CASSQATGPWGKLFF
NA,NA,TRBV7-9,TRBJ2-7,TGTGCCAGCAGCTTTAGCTCCAGCTCCTACGAGCAGTACTTC,CASSFSSSSYEQYF
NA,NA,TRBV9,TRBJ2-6,TGTGCCAGCAGCGTAGCTAGAGCTGGGGCCAACGTCCTGACTTTC,CASSVARAGANVLTF
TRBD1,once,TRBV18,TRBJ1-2,TGTGCCAGCTCACCAGGACAGGGAATAGGGTATGGCTACACCTTC,CASSPGQGIGYGYTF
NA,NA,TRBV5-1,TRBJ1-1,TGCGCCAGCAGCGGAGAGTGGAACACTGAAGCTTTCTTT,CASSGEWNTEAFF
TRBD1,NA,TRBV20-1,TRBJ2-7,TGCAGTGCTAACAGGGGGGCCGAGCAGTACTTC,CSANRGAEQYF
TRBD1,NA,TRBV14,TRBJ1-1,TGTGCCAGCAGCCAGAACCATGGACAGGGTAACACTGAAGCTTTCTTT,CASSQNHGQGNTEAFF
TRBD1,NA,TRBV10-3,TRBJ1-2,TGTGCCATCAGGAGACAGGGGGCAGGCTATGGCTACACCTTC,CAIRRQGAGYGYTF
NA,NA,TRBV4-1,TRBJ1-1,TGCGCCAGCACGCCGGCGGACAGACGAGACACTGAAGCTTTCTTT,CASTPADRRDTEAFF
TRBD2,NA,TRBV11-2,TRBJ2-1,TGTGCCAGCAGCCCCCGTCCGGGGGGCAATGAGCAGTTCTTC,CASSPRPGGNEQFF
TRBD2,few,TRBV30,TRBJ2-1,TGTGCCTGGAGTGTTAATCTAGCGGGACCATACAATGAGCAGTTCTTC,CAWSVNLAGPYNEQFF
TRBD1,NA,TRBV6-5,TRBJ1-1,TGTGCCAGCAGCCCCGGGACAGATTACACTGAAGCTTTCTTT,CASSPGTDYTEAFF
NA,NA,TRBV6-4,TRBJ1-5,TGTGCCAGCAGTGACGGGGGGGGACAGCCCCAGCATTTT,CASSDGGGQPQHF
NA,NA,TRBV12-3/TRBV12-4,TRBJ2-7,TGTGCCAGCAGTACAGGGTCCTACGAGCAGTACTTC,CASSTGSYEQYF
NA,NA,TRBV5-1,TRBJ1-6,TGCGCCAGCAGCACTGCAGCGGAGCATAATTCACCCCTCCACTTT,CASSTAAEHNSPLHF
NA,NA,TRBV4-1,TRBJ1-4,TGCGCCAGCAGCCAAGTTTCCGGGACAGAAAAACTGTTTTTT,CASSQVSGTEKLFF
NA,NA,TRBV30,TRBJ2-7,TGTGCCTGGAGATACTCCACCTACGAGCAGTACTTC,CAWRYSTYEQYF
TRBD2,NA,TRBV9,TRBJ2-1,TGTGCCAGCAGCCCCCGCGGCGGGAGCTCCTACAATGAGCAGTTCTTC,CASSPRGGSSYNEQFF
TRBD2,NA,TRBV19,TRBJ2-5,TGTGCCAGTAGTTTAAGGACTAGCGGGAGTAGGGAGACCCAGTACTTC,CASSLRTSGSRETQYF
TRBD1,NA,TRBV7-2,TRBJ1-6,TGTGCCAGCAGCTTAGTAGTGGGGACAGCATATAATTCACCCCTCCACTTT,CASSLVVGTAYNSPLHF
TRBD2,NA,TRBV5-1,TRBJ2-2,TGCGCCAGCAGCTTGGGACTAGCGGGAGACTGGGTCGGGGAGCTGTTTTTT,CASSLGLAGDWVGELFF
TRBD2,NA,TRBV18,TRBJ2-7,TGTGCCAGCTCACCACAGGGACTAGCGGGAGACGAGCAGTACTTC,CASSPQGLAGDEQYF
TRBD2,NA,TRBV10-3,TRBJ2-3,TGTGCCATCAGTGAATCGGGGGGTGGCACCACAGATACGCAGTATTTT,CAISESGGGTTDTQYF
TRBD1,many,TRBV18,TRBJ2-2,TGTGCCAGCTCATTGACAGGGGGCGACACCGGGGAGCTGTTTTTT,CASSLTGGDTGELFF
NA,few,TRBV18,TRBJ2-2,TGTGCCAGCTCACCATTTACAGGAATTACGGCCGGGGAGCTGTTTTTT,CASSPFTGITAGELFF
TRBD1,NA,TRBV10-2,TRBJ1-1,TGCGCCAGCACTGGCCGACAGGGGGCGGTCACTGAAGCTTTCTTT,CASTGRQGAVTEAFF
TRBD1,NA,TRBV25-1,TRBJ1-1,TGTGCCAGCAGTGAATACGCCGGGACAGCAGTACACACTGAAGCTTTCTTT,CASSEYAGTAVHTEAFF
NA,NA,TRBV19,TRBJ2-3,TGTGCCAGTAGTAACCTCCGGGACATCGGCACAGATACGCAGTATTTT,CASSNLRDIGTDTQYF
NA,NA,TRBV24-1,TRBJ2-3,TGTGCCACCAGTGCACAACAGGGTAACACAGATACGCAGTATTTT,CATSAQQGNTDTQYF
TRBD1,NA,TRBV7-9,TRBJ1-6,TGTGCCAGCAGCCTGGGACAGGGGGCGTCGAATTCACCCCTCCACTTT,CASSLGQGASNSPLHF
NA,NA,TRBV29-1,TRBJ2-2,TGCAGCGGGAGTGGGACTGCCGGGGAGCTGTTTTTT,CSGSGTAGELFF
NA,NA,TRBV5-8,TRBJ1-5,TGTGCCAGCAGCTTGGGGACAGACTATAGCAATCAGCCCCAGCATTTT,CASSLGTDYSNQPQHF
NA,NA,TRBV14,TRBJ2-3,TGTGCCAGCAGTATACAGGGATCGATGGCAGATACGCAGTATTTT,CASSIQGSMADTQYF
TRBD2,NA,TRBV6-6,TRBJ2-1,TGTGCCAGCAGTCTTCTAGCGGGAGGTTACAATGAGCAGTTCTTC,CASSLLAGGYNEQFF
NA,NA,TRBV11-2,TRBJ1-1,TGTGCCAGCAGCTTTACAGGGAAGGGACTAGGCACTGAAGCTTTCTTT,CASSFTGKGLGTEAFF
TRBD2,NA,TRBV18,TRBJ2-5,TGTGCCAGCTCACCATTTGGGACTAGCGTGGAAGAGACCCAGTACTTC,CASSPFGTSVEETQYF
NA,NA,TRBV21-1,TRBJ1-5,TGTGCCAGCAGCCCCCGGGACAGGGCTAACAATCAGCCCCAGCATTTT,CASSPRDRANNQPQHF
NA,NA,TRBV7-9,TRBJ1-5,TGTGCCAGCAGCTTGGGGCATAGGAGCAATCAGCCCCAGCATTTT,CASSLGHRSNQPQHF
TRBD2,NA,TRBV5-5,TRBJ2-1,TGTGCCAGCTCACTGGAGGTCAGGGAGGGCTACAATGAGCAGTTCTTC,CASSLEVREGYNEQFF
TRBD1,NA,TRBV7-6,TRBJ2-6,TGTGCCAGCGGGGGGACAGGGGCATTCTCTGGGGCCAACGTCCTGACTTTC,CASGGTGAFSGANVLTF
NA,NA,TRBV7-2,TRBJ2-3,TGTGCCAGCAGCTTCAACAACAGGGTTTCAAGCACAGATACGCAGTATTTT,CASSFNNRVSSTDTQYF
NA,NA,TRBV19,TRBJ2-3,TGTGCCAGTAGTTCGGGACTGGCTGGGAGCACAGATACGCAGTATTTT,CASSSGLAGSTDTQYF
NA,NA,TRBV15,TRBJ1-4,TGTGCCACCAGCCTACTGGGAGGGTTAGGGTCTAATGAAAAACTGTTTTTT,CATSLLGGLGSNEKLFF
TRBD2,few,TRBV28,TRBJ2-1,TGTGCCAGCAGTCACACTAGCGCCGAGCAGTTCTTC,CASSHTSAEQFF
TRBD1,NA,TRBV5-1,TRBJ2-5,TGCGCCAGCAGCATGCAGACAGGGGAAGAGACCCAGTACTTC,CASSMQTGEETQYF
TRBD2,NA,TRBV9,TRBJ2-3,TGTGCCAGCAGCGTCGGTCCGGGGGGATACTCAGATACGCAGTATTTT,CASSVGPGGYSDTQYF
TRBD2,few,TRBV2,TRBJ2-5,TGTGCCAGCACATTTAGCGGGAGTGAAGAGACCCAGTACTTC,CASTFSGSEETQYF
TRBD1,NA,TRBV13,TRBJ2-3,TGTGCCAGCAGCTTAGACCGACAGGGTACGCAGTATTTT,CASSLDRQGTQYF
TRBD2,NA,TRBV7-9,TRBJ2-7,TGTGCCAGCAGCTTAGCGGTGGGGACTAGGGGGACCTGGGAGCAGTACTTC,CASSLAVGTRGTWEQYF
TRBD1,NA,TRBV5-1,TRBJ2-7,TGCGCCAGCAGCTTGGAAAGGGCAGGGGGCTACGAGCAGTACTTC,CASSLERAGGYEQYF
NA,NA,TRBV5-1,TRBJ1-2,TGCGCCAGCAGCTTGGCCCCAGGGGATAACTATGGCTACACCTTC,CASSLAPGDNYGYTF